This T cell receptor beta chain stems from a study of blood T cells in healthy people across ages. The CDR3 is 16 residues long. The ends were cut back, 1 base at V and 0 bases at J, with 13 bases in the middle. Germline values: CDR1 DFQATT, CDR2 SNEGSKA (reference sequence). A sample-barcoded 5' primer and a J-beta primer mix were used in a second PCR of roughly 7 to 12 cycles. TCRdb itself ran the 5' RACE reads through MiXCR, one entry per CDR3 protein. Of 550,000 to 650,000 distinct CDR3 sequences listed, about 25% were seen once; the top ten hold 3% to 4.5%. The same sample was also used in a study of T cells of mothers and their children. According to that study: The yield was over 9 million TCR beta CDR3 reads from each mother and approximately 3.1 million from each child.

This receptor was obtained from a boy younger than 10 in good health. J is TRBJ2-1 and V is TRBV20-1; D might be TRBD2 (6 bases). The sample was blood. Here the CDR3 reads CSARASEHDSYNEQFF. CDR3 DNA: TGCAGTGCTAGAGCTAGCGAACATGACTCCTACAATGAGCAGTTCTTC.